The following is a TCR beta chain sequence with its context. This specimen belongs to a study of blood T cell repertoires in COVID-19. Background on the study: Samples of COVID-19 (acute and convalescent) were obtained from the United States, Italy and Spain. T cells, B-cell-depleted T cells, or PBMCs provided the cDNA or gDNA that served as material.

Authors' analysis steps: Cell counts per sample came from amplifying reference gene primers. TCRdb's table, derived via immunoSEQ multiplex PCR, lists solely in-frame clones and lacks some. Clonal size and the V and J genes are those of that table, whereas D and trimming came from the DNA. The repertoire consists of approximately 250,000 clones, with more than 85% occurring once and the leading ten covering approximately 4%. CDR3 length equals 12 residues. V lost 2 bases to trimming and J lost 6 bases, with 4 bases between them. Germline V gene data show CDR1 as MNHEY and CDR2 as SVGEGT. The material sequenced was peripheral blood. The chain employs TRBV6-2 or TRBV6-3 and TRBJ2-2, with D uncertain. The sequence was obtained from a man aged 18 to 29 with active or convalescent COVID-19. The chain's CDR3 is CASSYGAGELFF. CDR3 coding DNA: TGTGCCAGCAGTTACGGAGCCGGGGAGCTGTTTTTT.